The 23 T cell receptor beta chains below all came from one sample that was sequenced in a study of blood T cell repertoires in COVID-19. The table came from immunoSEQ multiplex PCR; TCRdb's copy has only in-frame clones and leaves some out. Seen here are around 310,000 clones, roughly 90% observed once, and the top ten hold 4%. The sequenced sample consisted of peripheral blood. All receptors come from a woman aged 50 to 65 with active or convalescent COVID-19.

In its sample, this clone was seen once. The CDR3 coding sequence is TGTGCCAGCTCTCCGAAACTCTATAATTCACCCCTCCACTTT. The encoded protein is CASSPKLYNSPLHF. The rearrangement uses TRBV6-6 and TRBJ1-6, with D uncertain. This CDR3 is built from 14 residues. Per the germline V gene, CDR1 is MNHNY and CDR2 is SVGAGI (reference sequence). V lost 8 bases, J lost 3 bases, and 11 bases lay in between.

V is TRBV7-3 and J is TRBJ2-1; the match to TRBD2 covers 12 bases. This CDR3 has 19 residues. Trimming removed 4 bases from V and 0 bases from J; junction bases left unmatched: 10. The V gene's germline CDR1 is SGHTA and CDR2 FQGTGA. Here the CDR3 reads CASSSHKLTSGSSYNEQFF. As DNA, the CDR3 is TGTGCCAGCAGCTCTCACAAGTTGACTAGCGGGAGCTCCTACAATGAGCAGTTCTTC.

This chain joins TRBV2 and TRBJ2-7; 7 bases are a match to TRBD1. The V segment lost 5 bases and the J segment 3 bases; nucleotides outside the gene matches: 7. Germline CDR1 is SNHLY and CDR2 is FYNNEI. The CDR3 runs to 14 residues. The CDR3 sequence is CASSQQGNDYEQYF. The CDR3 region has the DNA TGTGCCAGCAGTCAACAGGGGAACGACTACGAGCAGTACTTC.

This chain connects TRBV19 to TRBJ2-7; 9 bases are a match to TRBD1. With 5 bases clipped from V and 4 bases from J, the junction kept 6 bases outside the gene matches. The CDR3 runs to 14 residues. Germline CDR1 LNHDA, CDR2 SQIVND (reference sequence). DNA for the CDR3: TGTGCCAGTAGTCCCAGGACAGGGGTGTACGAGCAGTACTTC. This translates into CASSPRTGVYEQYF. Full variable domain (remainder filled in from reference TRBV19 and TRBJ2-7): DGGITQSPKYLFRKEGQNVTLSCEQNLNHDAMYWYRQDPGQGLRLIYYSQIVNDFQKGDIAEGYSVSREKKESFPLTVTSAQKNPTAFYLCASSPRTGVYEQYFGPGTRLTVT.

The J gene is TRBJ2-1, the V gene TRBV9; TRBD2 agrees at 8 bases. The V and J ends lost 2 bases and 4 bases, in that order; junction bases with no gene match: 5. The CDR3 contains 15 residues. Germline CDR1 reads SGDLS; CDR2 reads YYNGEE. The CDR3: CASSVGSGGYNEQFF. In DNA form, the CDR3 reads TGTGCCAGCAGCGTCGGAAGCGGGGGATACAATGAGCAGTTCTTC.

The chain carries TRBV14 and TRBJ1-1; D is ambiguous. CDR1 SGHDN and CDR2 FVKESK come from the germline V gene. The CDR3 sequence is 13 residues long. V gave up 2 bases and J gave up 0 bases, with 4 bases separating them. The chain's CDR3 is CASSQQVNTEAFF. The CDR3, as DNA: TGTGCCAGCAGCCAACAGGTGAACACTGAAGCTTTCTTT.

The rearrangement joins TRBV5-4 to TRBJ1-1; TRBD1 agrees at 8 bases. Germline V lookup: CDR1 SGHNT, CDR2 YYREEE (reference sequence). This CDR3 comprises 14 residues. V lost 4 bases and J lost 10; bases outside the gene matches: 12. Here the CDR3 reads CASSPGQEIGGAFF. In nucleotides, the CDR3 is TGTGCCAGCAGCCCGGGACAGGAAATCGGAGGAGCTTTCTTT. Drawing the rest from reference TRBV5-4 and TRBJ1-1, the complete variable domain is ETGVTQSPTHLIKTRGQQVTLRCSSQSGHNTVSWYQQALGQGPQFIFQYYREEENGRGNFPPRFSGLQFPNYSSELNVNALELDDSALYLCASSPGQEIGGAFFGQGTRLTVV.

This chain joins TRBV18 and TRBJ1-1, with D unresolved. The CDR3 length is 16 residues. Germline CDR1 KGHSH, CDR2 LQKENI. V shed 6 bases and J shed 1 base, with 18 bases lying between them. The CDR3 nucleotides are TGTGCCAGCTCCCCGGGTTTGGGTTATGGGAACACTGAAGCTTTCTTT. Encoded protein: CASSPGLGYGNTEAFF.

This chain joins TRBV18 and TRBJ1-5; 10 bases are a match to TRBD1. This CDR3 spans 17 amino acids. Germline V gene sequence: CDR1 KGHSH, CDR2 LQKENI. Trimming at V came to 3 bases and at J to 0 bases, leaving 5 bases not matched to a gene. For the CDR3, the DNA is TGTGCCAGCTCACCCGGGACAGGGGTGTATAGCAATCAGCCCCAGCATTTT. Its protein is CASSPGTGVYSNQPQHF. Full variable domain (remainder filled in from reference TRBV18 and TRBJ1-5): NAGVMQNPRHLVRRRGQEARLRCSPMKGHSHVYWYRQLPEEGLKFMVYLQKENIIDESGMPKERFSAEFPKEGPSILRIQQVVRGDSAAYFCASSPGTGVYSNQPQHFGDGTRLSIL.

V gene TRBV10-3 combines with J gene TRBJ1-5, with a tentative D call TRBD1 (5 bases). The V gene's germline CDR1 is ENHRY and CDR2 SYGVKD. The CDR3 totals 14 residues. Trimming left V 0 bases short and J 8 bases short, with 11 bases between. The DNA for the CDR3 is TGTGCCATCAGTGAGTCTGTACAGGTCAAGCCCCAGCATTTT. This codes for CAISESVQVKPQHF.

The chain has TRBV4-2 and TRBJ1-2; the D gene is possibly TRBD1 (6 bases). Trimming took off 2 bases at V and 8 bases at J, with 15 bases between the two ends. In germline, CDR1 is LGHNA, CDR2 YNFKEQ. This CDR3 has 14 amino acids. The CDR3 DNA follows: TGTGCCAGCAGCCAATTCGGGGGGCTGCTGGGCTACACCTTC. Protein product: CASSQFGGLLGYTF.

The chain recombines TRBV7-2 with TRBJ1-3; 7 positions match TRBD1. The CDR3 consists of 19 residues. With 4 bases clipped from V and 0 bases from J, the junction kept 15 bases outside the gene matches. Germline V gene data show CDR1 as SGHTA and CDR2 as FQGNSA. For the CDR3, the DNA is TGTGCCAGCAGCTCACTGCTGACAGGGAGGAAAATCTCTGGAAACACCATATATTTT. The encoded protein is CASSSLLTGRKISGNTIYF.

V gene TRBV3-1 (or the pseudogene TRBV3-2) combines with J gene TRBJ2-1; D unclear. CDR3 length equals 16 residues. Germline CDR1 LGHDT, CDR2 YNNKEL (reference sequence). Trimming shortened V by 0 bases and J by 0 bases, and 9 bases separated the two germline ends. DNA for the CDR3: TGTGCCAGCAGCCAAGATGATCCTAGCTCCTACAATGAGCAGTTCTTC. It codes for CASSQDDPSSYNEQFF.

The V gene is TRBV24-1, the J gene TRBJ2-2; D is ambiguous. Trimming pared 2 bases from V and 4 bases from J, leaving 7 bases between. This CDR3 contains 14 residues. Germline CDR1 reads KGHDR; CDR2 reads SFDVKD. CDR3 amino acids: CATSDSIITGELFF. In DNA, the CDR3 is TGTGCCACCAGTGATTCTATTATCACCGGGGAGCTGTTTTTT.

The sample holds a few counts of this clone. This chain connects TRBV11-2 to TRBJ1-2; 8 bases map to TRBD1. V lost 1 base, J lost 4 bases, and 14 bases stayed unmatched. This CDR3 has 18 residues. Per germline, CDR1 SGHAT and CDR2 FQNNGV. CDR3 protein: CASSLGADRVPHLYGYTF. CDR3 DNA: TGTGCCAGCAGCTTAGGTGCGGACAGGGTCCCACACCTCTATGGCTACACCTTC.

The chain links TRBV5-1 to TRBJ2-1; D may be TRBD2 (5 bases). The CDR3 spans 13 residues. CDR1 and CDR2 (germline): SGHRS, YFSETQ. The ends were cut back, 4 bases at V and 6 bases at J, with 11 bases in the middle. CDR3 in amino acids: CASSKDEGNEQFF. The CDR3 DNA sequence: TGCGCCAGCAGCAAGGACGAGGGCAATGAGCAGTTCTTC.

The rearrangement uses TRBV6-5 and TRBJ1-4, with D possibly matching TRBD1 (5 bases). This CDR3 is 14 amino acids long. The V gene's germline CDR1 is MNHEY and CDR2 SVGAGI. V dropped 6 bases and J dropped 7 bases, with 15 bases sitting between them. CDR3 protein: CASRSQGIREKLFF. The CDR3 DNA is TGTGCCAGCAGATCCCAGGGTATACGTGAAAAACTGTTTTTT.

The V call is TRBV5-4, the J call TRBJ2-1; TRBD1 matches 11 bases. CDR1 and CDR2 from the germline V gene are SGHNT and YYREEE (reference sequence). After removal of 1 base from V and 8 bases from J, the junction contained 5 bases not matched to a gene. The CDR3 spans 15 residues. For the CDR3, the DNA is TGTGCCAGCAGCTTGCCGGGACAGGGGGGGTATGAGCAGTTCTTC. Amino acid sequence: CASSLPGQGGYEQFF.

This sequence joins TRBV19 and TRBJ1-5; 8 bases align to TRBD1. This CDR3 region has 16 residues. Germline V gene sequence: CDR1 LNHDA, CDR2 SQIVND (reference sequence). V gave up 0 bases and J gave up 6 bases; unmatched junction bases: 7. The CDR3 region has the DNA TGTGCCAGTAGTATAGAGACAGGGGTACTTCGTCAGCCCCAGCATTTT. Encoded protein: CASSIETGVLRQPQHF.

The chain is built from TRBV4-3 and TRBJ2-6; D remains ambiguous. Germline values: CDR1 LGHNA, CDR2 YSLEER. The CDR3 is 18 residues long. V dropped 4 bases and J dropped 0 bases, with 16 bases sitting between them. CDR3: CASSPNPPAISGANVLTF. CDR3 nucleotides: TGCGCCAGCAGCCCCAACCCGCCAGCGATCTCTGGGGCCAACGTCCTGACTTTC.

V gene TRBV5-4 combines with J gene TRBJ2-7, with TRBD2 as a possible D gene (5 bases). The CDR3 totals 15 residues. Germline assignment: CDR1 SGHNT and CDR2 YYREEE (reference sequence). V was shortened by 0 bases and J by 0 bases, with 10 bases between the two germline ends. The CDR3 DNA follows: TGTGCCAGCAGCTTGGGAGGGCAGCTCTCCTACGAGCAGTACTTC. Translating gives CASSLGGQLSYEQYF. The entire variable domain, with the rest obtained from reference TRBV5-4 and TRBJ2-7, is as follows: ETGVTQSPTHLIKTRGQQVTLRCSSQSGHNTVSWYQQALGQGPQFIFQYYREEENGRGNFPPRFSGLQFPNYSSELNVNALELDDSALYLCASSLGGQLSYEQYFGPGTRLTVT.

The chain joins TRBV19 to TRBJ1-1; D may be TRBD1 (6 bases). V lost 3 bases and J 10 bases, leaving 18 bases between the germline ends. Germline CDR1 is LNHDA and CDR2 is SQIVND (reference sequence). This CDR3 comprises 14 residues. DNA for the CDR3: TGTGCCAGTAGTATGGGCCGGGGGGGCAGCGGAGCTTTCTTT. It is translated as CASSMGRGGSGAFF. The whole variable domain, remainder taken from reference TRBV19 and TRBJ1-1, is DGGITQSPKYLFRKEGQNVTLSCEQNLNHDAMYWYRQDPGQGLRLIYYSQIVNDFQKGDIAEGYSVSREKKESFPLTVTSAQKNPTAFYLCASSMGRGGSGAFFGQGTRLTVV.

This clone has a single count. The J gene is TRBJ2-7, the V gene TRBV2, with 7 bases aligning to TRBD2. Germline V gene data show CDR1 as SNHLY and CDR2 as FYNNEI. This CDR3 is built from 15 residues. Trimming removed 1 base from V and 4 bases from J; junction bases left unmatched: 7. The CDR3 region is CASSEVQRGLYEQYF. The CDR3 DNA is TGTGCCAGCAGTGAAGTCCAGCGGGGCCTATACGAGCAGTACTTC.